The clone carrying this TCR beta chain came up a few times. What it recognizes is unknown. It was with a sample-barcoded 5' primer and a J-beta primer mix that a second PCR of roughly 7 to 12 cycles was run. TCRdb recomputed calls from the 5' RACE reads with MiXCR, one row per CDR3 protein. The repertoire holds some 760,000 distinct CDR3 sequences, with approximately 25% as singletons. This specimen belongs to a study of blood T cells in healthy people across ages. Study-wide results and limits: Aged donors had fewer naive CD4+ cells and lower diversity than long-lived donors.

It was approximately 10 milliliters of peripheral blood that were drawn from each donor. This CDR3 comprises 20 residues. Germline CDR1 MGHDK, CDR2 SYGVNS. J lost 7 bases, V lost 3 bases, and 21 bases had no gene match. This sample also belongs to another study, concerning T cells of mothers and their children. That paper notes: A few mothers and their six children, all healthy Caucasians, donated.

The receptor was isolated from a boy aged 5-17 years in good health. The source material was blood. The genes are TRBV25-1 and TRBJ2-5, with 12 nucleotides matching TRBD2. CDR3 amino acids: CASSDWKPGLAGGKNGTQYF. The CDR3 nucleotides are TGTGCCAGCAGTGACTGGAAGCCGGGACTAGCGGGTGGGAAAAATGGGACCCAGTACTTC.